The entry below gives a single T cell receptor (beta chain) sequence along with its context. This specimen comes from a study of T cell changes during pregnancy in multiple sclerosis. CDR1 and CDR2 (germline): LNHDA, SQIVND (reference sequence). This CDR3 is built from 12 residues. V lost 5 bases, J lost 4 bases, and 8 bases lay in between. The repertoire was sequenced with immunoSEQ multiplex PCR; TCRdb's copy has only in-frame clones and lacks some. The sample carries about 51,000 clones, 80% to 95% recorded once. This receptor was taken from a female donor with multiple sclerosis, enrolled in a pregnancy study. The chain carries TRBV19 and TRBJ2-5; D ambiguous. This specimen was CD4+ T cells from peripheral blood mononuclear cells, taken in the third trimester of pregnancy. This CDR3 reads CASSPPGETQYF. The CDR3 DNA follows: TGTGCCAGTAGTCCCCCGGGAGAGACCCAGTACTTC.